This T cell receptor beta chain was recovered during a study of blood T cell repertoires in COVID-19. Turning to the study itself: COVID-19 samples collected from the United States, Italy and Spain covered acute and convalescent phases.

This CDR3 spans 15 amino acids. Germline-derived CDR1 and CDR2 are MNHEY and SVGAGI. V was trimmed by 0 bases and J by 3 bases, leaving 12 bases between them. Seattle-derived patients entered the study during active infection and were followed longitudinally. Per the study methods: Amplification of reference gene primers provided the estimated nucleated cell counts. Generated by immunoSEQ multiplex PCR, the TCRdb table keeps only in-frame clones and is missing some. V and J calls and clone size are those listed in that table; D and trimming were worked out from the DNA. The sample includes tens of thousands of clones, about 91% of them seen just once.

The chain carries TRBV6-5 and TRBJ2-7; D is possibly TRBD1 (5 bases). The source of this sequence is a woman aged 55-69 years with COVID-19, enrolled during active disease. The material sequenced was peripheral blood. As DNA, the CDR3 is TGTGCCAGCAGTTACTCGTCAGCAGGGTACTACGAGCAGTACTTC. Translation: CASSYSSAGYYEQYF.